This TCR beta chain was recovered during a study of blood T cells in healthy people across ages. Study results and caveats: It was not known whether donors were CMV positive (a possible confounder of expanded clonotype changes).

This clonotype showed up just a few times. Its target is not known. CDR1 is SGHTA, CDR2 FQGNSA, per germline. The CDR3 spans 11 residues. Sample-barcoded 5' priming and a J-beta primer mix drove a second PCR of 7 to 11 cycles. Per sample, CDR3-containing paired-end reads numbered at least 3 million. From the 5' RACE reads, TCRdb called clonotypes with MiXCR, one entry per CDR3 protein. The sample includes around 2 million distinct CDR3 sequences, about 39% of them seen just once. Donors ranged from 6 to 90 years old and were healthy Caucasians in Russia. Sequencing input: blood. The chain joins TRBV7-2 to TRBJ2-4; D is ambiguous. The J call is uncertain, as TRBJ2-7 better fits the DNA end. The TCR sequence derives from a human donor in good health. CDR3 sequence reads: CASSNVGEQYF. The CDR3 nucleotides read TGTGCCAGCAGTAACGTCGGCGAGCAGTACTTC.